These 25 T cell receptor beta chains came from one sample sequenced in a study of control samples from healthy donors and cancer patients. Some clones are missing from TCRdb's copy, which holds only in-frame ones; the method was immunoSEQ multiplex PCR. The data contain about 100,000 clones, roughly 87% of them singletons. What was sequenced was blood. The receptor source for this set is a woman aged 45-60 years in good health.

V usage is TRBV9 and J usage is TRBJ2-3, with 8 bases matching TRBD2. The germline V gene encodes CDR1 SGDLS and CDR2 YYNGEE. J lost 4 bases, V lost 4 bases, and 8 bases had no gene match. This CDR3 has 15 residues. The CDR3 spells CASSPGGVRADTQYF. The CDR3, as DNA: TGTGCCAGCAGCCCGGGGGGGGTGAGGGCAGATACGCAGTATTTT.

CDR3 sequence: CASSLIGQRYGYTF. In DNA, the CDR3 is TGTGCCAGCAGCCTAATCGGACAGAGGTATGGCTACACCTTC. The chain joins TRBV7-8 to TRBJ1-2, with D possibly being TRBD1 (6 bases). V was clipped by 5 bases and J by 5 bases, with 15 bases between them. Per germline, CDR1 SGHVS and CDR2 FQNEAQ. The CDR3 has 14 residues.

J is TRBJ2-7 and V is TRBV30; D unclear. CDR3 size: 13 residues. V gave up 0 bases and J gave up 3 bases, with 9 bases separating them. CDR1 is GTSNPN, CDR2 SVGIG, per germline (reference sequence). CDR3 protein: CAWSVRPGYEQYF. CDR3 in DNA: TGTGCCTGGAGTGTAAGGCCGGGCTACGAGCAGTACTTC. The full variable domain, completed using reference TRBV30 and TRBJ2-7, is SQTIHQWPATLVQPVGSPLSLECTVEGTSNPNLYWYRQAAGRGLQLLFYSVGIGQISSEVPQNLSASRPQDRQFILSSKKLLLSDSGFYLCAWSVRPGYEQYFGPGTRLTVT.

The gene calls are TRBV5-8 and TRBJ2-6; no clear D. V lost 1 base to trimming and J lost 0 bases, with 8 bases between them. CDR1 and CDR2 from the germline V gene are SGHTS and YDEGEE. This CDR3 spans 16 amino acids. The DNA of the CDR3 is TGTGCCAGCAGCTTGCAGGTTCGCTCTGGGGCCAACGTCCTGACTTTC. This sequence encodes CASSLQVRSGANVLTF. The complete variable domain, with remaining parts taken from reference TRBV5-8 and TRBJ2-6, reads EAGVTQSPTHLIKTRGQQATLRCSPISGHTSVYWYQQALGLGLQFLLWYDEGEERNRGNFPPRFSGRQFPNYSSELNVNALELEDSALYLCASSLQVRSGANVLTFGAGSRLTVL.

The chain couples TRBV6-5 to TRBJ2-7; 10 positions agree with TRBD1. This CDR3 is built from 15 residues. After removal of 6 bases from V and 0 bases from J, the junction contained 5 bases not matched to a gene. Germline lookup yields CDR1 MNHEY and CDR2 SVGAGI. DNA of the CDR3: TGTGCCAGCAGAGCCCGGGACAGGGGCTCCTACGAGCAGTACTTC. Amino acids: CASRARDRGSYEQYF.

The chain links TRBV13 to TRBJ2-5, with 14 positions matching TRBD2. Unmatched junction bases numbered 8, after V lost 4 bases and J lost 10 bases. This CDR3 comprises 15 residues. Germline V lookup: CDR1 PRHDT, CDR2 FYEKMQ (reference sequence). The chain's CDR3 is CASSSGLAGVKGQYF. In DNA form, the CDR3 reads TGTGCCAGCAGCTCGGGACTAGCGGGGGTAAAAGGCCAGTACTTC.

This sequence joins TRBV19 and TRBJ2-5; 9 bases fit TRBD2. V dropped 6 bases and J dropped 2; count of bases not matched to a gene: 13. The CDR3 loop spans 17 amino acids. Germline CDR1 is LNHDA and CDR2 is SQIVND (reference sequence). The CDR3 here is CASRRGGEIPLQETQYF. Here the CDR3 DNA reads TGTGCCAGTAGGCGGGGGGGGGAGATTCCTTTACAAGAGACCCAGTACTTC.

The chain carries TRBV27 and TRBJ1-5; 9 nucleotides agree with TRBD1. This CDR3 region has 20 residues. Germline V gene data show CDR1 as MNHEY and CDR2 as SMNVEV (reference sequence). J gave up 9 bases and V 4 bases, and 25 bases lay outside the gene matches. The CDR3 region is CASSSLPPSRDRARALPQHF. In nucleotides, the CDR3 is TGTGCCAGCAGTTCCCTACCCCCGTCCCGGGACAGGGCTAGGGCTCTGCCCCAGCATTTT.

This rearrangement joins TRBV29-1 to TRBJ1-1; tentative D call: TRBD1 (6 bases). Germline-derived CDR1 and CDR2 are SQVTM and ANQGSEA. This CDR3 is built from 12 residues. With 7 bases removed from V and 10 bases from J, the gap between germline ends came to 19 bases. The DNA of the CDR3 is TGCAGCGGGTTAGGGGGACTAGGTGTAGCTTTCTTT. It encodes CSGLGGLGVAFF.

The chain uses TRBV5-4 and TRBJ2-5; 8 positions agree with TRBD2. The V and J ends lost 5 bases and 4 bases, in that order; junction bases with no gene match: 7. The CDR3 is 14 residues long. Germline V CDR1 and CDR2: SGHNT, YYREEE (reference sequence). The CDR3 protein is CASRPPGGGETQYF. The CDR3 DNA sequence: TGTGCCAGCAGACCCCCCGGGGGGGGAGAGACCCAGTACTTC.

CDR3 region: CASSPGEDTQYF. The DNA for the CDR3 is TGTGCCAGCTCACCAGGGGAAGATACGCAGTATTTT. The chain links TRBV18 to TRBJ2-3, with D unclear. Germline CDR1 and CDR2: KGHSH and LQKENI. The CDR3 runs 12 residues. V was shortened by 2 bases and J by 5 bases, with 5 bases between the two germline ends.

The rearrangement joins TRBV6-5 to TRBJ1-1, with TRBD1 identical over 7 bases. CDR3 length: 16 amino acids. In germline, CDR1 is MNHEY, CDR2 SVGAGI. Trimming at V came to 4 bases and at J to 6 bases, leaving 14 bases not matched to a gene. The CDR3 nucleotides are TGTGCCAGCAGTTCGCCGCACAGGGGTACGTCCCCTGAAGCTTTCTTT. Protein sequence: CASSSPHRGTSPEAFF.

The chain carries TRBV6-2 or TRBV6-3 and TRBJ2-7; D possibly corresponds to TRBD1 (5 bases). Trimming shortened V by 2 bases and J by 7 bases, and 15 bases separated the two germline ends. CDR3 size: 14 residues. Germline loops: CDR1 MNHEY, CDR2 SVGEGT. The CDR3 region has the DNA TGTGCCAGCAGTTACCCCAACAGTGACAGTGAGCAGTACGTC. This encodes CASSYPNSDSEQYV.

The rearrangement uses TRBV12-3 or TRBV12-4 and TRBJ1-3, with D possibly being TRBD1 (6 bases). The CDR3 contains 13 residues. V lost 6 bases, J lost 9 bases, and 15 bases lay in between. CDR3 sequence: CASRGGPMATIYF. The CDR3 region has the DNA TGTGCCAGCAGGGGGGGCCCCATGGCCACCATATATTTT.

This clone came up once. The CDR3 bases are TGTGCCGCCGGGAGGGCCGATAATGAGCAGTTCTTC. Encoded protein: CAAGRADNEQFF. The J gene is TRBJ2-1, the V gene TRBV9; 8 bases are a match to TRBD2. The CDR3 loop spans 12 amino acids. CDR1 and CDR2 from the germline V gene are SGDLS and YYNGEE. The ends lost 10 bases at V and 7 bases at J; junction bases unmatched: 7.

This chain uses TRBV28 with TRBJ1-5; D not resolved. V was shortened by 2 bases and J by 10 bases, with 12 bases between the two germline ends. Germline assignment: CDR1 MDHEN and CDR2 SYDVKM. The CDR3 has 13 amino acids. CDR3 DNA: TGTGCCAGCAGTTTAAGAAGGCTCCCCCCCCAGCATTTT. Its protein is CASSLRRLPPQHF.

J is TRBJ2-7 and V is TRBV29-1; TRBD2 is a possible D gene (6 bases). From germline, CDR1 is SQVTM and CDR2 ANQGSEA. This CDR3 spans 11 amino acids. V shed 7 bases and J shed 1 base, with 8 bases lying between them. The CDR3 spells CSGGESYEQYF. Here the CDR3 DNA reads TGCAGCGGGGGGGAGTCCTACGAGCAGTACTTC.

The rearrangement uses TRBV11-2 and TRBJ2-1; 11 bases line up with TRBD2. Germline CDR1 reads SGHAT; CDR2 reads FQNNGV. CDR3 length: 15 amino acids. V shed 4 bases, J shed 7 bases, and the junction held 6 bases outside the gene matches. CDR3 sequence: CASSYTSGSGNEQFF. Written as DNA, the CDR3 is TGTGCCAGCAGCTACACTAGCGGGAGTGGTAATGAGCAGTTCTTC.

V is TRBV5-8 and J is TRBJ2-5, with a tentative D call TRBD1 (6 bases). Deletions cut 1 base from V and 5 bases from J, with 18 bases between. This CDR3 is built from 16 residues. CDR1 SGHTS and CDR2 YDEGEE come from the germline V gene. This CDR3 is CASSLSQGRGGETQYF. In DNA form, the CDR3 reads TGTGCCAGCAGCTTGTCTCAGGGGCGAGGCGGGGAGACCCAGTACTTC.

The CDR3 loop reads CASSLSGSPDTQYF. The CDR3 nucleotides are TGTGCCAGCAGCCTCAGCGGGAGCCCAGATACGCAGTATTTT. V and J are TRBV9 and TRBJ2-3, with 8 bases matching TRBD2. The CDR3 loop spans 14 amino acids. Germline V gives CDR1 SGDLS, CDR2 YYNGEE. V shed 4 bases and J 4 bases; nucleotides not matched to a gene: 5.

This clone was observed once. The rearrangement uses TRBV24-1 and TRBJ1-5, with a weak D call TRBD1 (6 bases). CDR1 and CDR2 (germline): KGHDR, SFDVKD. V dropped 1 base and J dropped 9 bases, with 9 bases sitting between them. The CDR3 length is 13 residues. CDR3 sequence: CATSDLGGSPQHF. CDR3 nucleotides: TGTGCCACCAGTGATTTAGGGGGGTCGCCCCAGCATTTT.

The CDR3 DNA sequence: TGTGCCAGCAGTTACTCAGGAAAGGGGGGTACGCAGTATTTT. Its protein product is CASSYSGKGGTQYF. This rearrangement joins TRBV6-2 or TRBV6-3 to TRBJ2-3; perhaps D is TRBD1 or TRBD2 (6 bases each). V was clipped by 0 bases and J by 8 bases, with 12 bases between them. Germline CDR1 MNHEY, CDR2 SVGEGT. CDR3 length: 14 amino acids.

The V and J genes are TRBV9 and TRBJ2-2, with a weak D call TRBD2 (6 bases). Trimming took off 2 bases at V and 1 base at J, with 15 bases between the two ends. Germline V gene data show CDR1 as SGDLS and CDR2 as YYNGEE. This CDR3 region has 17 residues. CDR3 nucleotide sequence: TGTGCCAGCAGCGTTCTTCCCGGGACTCAGAACACCGGGGAGCTGTTTTTT. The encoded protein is CASSVLPGTQNTGELFF. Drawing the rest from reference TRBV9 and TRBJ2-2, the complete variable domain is DSGVTQTPKHLITATGQRVTLRCSPRSGDLSVYWYQQSLDQGLQFLIQYYNGEERAKGNILERFSAQQFPDLHSELNLSSLELGDSALYFCASSVLPGTQNTGELFFGEGSRLTVL.

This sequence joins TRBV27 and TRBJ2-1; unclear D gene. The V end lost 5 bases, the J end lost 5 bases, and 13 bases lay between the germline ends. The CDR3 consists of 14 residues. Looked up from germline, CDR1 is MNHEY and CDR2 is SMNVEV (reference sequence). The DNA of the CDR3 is TGTGCCAGCAGTCTCTTACTTCAAGACAATGAGCAGTTCTTC. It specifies CASSLLLQDNEQFF.

The CDR3 DNA is TGTGCCAGCAGTTATTCGAATGAGCGGCCAAGGTGGCCCTACGAGCAGTACGTC. Encoded protein: CASSYSNERPRWPYEQYV. The chain joins TRBV6-2 or TRBV6-3 to TRBJ2-7, with D perhaps matching TRBD2 (5 bases). CDR3 length: 18 residues. Germline V gene data show CDR1 as MNHEY and CDR2 as SVGEGT. Trimming pared 3 bases from V and 2 bases from J, leaving 23 bases between.